A single sample gave rise to the 17 T cell receptor beta chains below, sequenced in a study of blood T cell repertoires in COVID-19 (dated by TCRdb to the early 2020s). The method was the immunoSEQ multiplex PCR assay. The source is immuneACCESS, and TCRdb retained only in-frame sequences with V and J called. Part of the clones is not carried over; for the studies checked, unresolved V genes explain less than half of this, and the remainder is unexplained. Here the sample has over 600,000 clones; 85% to 90% occur a single time. Roughly 0.26% of the sample is in the top ten clones. Sequencing was done on a sample of peripheral blood. Source of these receptors: a woman aged 18 to 35 with acute or convalescent COVID-19.

This rearrangement joins TRBV2 to TRBJ2-1; 10 nucleotides match TRBD1. V gave up 7 bases and J gave up 3 bases; unmatched junction bases: 3. Per germline, CDR1 SNHLY and CDR2 FYNNEI. This CDR3 is 14 amino acids long. The CDR3 DNA reads TGTGCCAGCACGGGGACAGGGGTCTACAATGAGCAGTTCTTC. Translation: CASTGTGVYNEQFF.

This chain uses TRBV9 with TRBJ1-6, with a possible D match to TRBD1 (5 bases). The V end was cut by 1 base, the J end by 4 bases, with 6 bases between. The length of the CDR3 is 14 residues. Looked up from germline, CDR1 is SGDLS and CDR2 is YYNGEE. CDR3 bases: TGTGCCAGCAGCGTACAGGGTTATAATTCACCCCTCCACTTT. It translates to CASSVQGYNSPLHF.

The rearrangement joins TRBV6-1 to TRBJ1-1, with 7 bases that match TRBD1. CDR1 MNHNS and CDR2 SASEGT come from the germline V gene. The CDR3 is made up of 20 amino acids. V dropped 2 bases and J dropped 7; count of bases not matched to a gene: 25. CDR3 sequence: CASSESRGAGGLLGIGEAFF. CDR3 nucleotide sequence: TGTGCCAGCAGTGAAAGTAGGGGCGCAGGGGGGCTACTAGGCATCGGTGAAGCTTTCTTT.

This chain uses TRBV7-8 with TRBJ1-6; D gene uncertain. Germline CDR1 SGHVS, CDR2 FQNEAQ. Trimming pared 3 bases from V and 9 bases from J, leaving 15 bases between. The CDR3 runs to 15 residues. The CDR3 DNA follows: TGTGCCAGCAGCTTCCCGGCCGTCGAGGGTTCACCCCTCCACTTT. It codes for CASSFPAVEGSPLHF.

The chain has TRBV6-5 and TRBJ1-5; the D gene is possibly TRBD1 (6 bases). The germline V gene has CDR1 MNHEY and CDR2 SVGAGI. V gave up 7 bases and J gave up 8 bases, with 15 bases separating them. CDR3 size: 13 residues. CDR3: CASTPDSPEPQHF. CDR3 bases: TGTGCCAGCACCCCGGACAGCCCCGAGCCCCAGCATTTT.

The chain is built from TRBV7-2 and TRBJ1-4, with 8 bases identical to TRBD1. CDR1 and CDR2 (germline): SGHTA, FQGNSA. CDR3 length equals 17 residues. After removal of 5 bases from V and 4 bases from J, the junction contained 12 bases not matched to a gene. CDR3 sequence reads: CASSPRQGRGLNEKLFF. Here the CDR3 DNA reads TGTGCCAGCAGCCCTAGACAGGGGAGGGGACTTAATGAAAAACTGTTTTTT.

The chain carries TRBV6-5 and TRBJ2-7; no firm D call. Germline assignment: CDR1 MNHEY and CDR2 SVGAGI. CDR3 length equals 13 residues. Trimming took 0 bases from V and 2 from J, leaving 5 bases between them. As DNA, the CDR3 is TGTGCCAGCAGTTACTCGAGAGCCTACGAGCAGTACTTC. Amino acid sequence: CASSYSRAYEQYF.

The V gene is TRBV15, the J gene TRBJ1-2; TRBD1 agrees at 9 bases. The length of the CDR3 is 15 residues. CDR1 is LNHNV and CDR2 is YYDKDF in the germline V gene (reference sequence). V lost 5 bases, J lost 6 bases, and 10 bases stayed unmatched. The CDR3 region is CATSRLQGAYHGYTF. The CDR3 bases are TGTGCCACCAGCCGACTACAGGGGGCGTATCATGGCTACACCTTC.

CDR3 coding DNA: TGTGCCAGCAGCCAAGACCGGGACAGGGACCACGAGCAGTACTTC. Translation gives CASSQDRDRDHEQYF. The chain combines TRBV3-1 (or the pseudogene TRBV3-2) with TRBJ2-7; 9 bases map to TRBD1. The CDR3 contains 15 residues. V was clipped by 0 bases and J by 5 bases; unmatched bases: 5. Germline V gene sequence: CDR1 LGHDT, CDR2 YNNKEL (reference sequence).

This clone was picked up one time. The chain carries TRBV3-1 (or the pseudogene TRBV3-2) and TRBJ1-6; the match to TRBD1 covers 8 bases. V was clipped by 3 bases and J by 10 bases; unmatched bases: 8. Germline CDR1 is LGHDT and CDR2 is YNNKEL (reference sequence). The length of the CDR3 is 15 residues. CDR3 DNA sequence: TGTGCCAGCAGCCAGCAGGGGGCGCGGGGGTCACCCCTCCACTTT. Protein product: CASSQQGARGSPLHF.

The chain couples TRBV7-9 to TRBJ2-7; the match to TRBD1 covers 8 bases. CDR1 is SEHNR, CDR2 FQNEAQ, per germline (reference sequence). Losses at the gene ends were 6 bases for V and 6 bases for J; bases not matched to a gene: 1. The CDR3 extends over 11 amino acids. The CDR3 DNA is TGTGCCAGCAGAACAGGGGGCGAGCAGTACTTC. This codes for CASRTGGEQYF.

The gene calls are TRBV2 and TRBJ1-3; maybe TRBD1 (5 bases). The CDR3 is made up of 15 amino acids. Trimming took off 4 bases at V and 4 bases at J, with 14 bases between the two ends. CDR1 is SNHLY, CDR2 FYNNEI, per germline. The CDR3 DNA reads TGTGCCAGCAGTGTGACCTCCAAGGGGGGAAACACCATATATTTT. This gives the protein CASSVTSKGGNTIYF.

V gene TRBV18 combines with J gene TRBJ1-2; D is unclear. Germline CDR1 and CDR2: KGHSH and LQKENI. V lost 2 bases and J lost 6, with 22 bases in between. This CDR3 contains 17 residues. CDR3 in DNA: TGTGCCAGCTCACCAATCTATTATCGGGGATCGACGGATGGCTACACCTTC. Translating gives CASSPIYYRGSTDGYTF.

The V and J genes are TRBV11-3 and TRBJ1-1; TRBD1 matches 8 bases. The CDR3 totals 15 residues. V was clipped by 5 bases and J by 5 bases; unmatched bases: 10. Germline V gives CDR1 SGHNT, CDR2 YENEEA. Written as DNA, the CDR3 is TGTGCCAGCAGCCCCGGAGGCAGGGGGCCAACTGAAGCTTTCTTT. It codes for CASSPGGRGPTEAFF.

The chain joins TRBV18 to TRBJ1-2; unclear D gene. The CDR3 extends over 16 amino acids. The germline gives CDR1 KGHSH, CDR2 LQKENI. The V end was cut by 8 bases, the J end by 3 bases, with 22 bases between. This CDR3 reads CASASSESFADYGYTF. Written as DNA, the CDR3 is TGTGCCAGCGCGTCCTCGGAGTCCTTCGCGGACTATGGCTACACCTTC.

The J gene is TRBJ2-2, the V gene TRBV9, with D hard to call. The germline V and J ends were trimmed by 0 bases and 7 bases, with 7 bases remaining between them. Germline lookup yields CDR1 SGDLS and CDR2 YYNGEE. This CDR3 is built from 13 residues. The CDR3 nucleotides are TGTGCCAGCAGCGTAGTCCGGGTCGGGGAGCTGTTTTTT. It is translated as CASSVVRVGELFF.

The CDR3, as DNA: TGTGCCAGCAGCCTGGGACAGGGCTCGGCCTATGGCTACACCTTC. Translation gives CASSLGQGSAYGYTF. The rearrangement joins TRBV5-4 to TRBJ1-2, with 9 bases identical to TRBD1. In germline, CDR1 is SGHNT, CDR2 YYREEE (reference sequence). The CDR3 runs 15 residues. The V segment lost 4 bases and the J segment 4 bases; nucleotides outside the gene matches: 8. The entire variable domain, with the rest obtained from reference TRBV5-4 and TRBJ1-2, is as follows: ETGVTQSPTHLIKTRGQQVTLRCSSQSGHNTVSWYQQALGQGPQFIFQYYREEENGRGNFPPRFSGLQFPNYSSELNVNALELDDSALYLCASSLGQGSAYGYTFGSGTRLTVV.